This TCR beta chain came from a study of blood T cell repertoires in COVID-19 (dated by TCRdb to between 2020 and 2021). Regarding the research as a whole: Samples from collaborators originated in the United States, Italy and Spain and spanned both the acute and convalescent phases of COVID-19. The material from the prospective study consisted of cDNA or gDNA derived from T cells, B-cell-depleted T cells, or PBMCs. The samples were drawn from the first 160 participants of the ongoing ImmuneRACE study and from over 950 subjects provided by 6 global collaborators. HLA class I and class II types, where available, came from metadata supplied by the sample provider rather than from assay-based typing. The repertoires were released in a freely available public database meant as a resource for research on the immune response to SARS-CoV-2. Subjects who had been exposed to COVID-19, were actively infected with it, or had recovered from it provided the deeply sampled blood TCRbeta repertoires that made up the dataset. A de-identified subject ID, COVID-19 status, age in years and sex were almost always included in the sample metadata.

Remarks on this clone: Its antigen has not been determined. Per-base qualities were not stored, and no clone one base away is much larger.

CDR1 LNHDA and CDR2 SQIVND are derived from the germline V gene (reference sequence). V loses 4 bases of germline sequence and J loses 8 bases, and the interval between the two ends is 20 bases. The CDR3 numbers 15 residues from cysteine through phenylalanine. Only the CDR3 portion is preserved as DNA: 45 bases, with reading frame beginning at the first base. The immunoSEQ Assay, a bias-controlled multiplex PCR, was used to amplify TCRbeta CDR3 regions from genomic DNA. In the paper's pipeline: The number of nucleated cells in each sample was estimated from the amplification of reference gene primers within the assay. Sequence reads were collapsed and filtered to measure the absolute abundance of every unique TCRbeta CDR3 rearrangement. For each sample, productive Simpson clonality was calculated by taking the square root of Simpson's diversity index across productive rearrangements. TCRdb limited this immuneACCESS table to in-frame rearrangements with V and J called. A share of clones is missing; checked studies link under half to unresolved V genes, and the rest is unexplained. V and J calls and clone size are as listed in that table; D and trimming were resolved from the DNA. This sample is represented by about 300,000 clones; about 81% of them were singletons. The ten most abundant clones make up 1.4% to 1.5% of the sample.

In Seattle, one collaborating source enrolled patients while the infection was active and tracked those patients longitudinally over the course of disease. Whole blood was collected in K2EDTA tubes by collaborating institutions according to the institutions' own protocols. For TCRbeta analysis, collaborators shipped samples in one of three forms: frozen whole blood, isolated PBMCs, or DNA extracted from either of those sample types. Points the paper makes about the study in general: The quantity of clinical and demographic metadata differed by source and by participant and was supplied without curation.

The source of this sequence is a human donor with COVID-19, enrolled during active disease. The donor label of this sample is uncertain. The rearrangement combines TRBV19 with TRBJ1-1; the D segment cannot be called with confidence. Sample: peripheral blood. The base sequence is TGTGCCAGTAGTAAACCGCAGTGGAGTGGGTCAGAAGCTTTCTTT. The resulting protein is CASSKPQWSGSEAFF.